The present entry profiles one T cell receptor beta chain with its context. The data derive from a study of cytomegalovirus exposure and HLA in healthy donors. Germline V gene lookup returns CDR1 SGHRS and CDR2 YFSETQ. The J segment lost 2 bases and the V segment lost 0 bases, leaving 16 bases of the junction unmatched. The CDR3 has 19 residues. PCR involved 60 Vbeta and 13 Jbeta primers. Assay: immunoSEQ multiplex PCR; the TCRdb copy retains only in-frame clones and omits some. This table has about 190,000 clones, 79% appearing once. The TCR comes from a young woman in good health and CMV-seronegative. J is TRBJ2-7 and V is TRBV5-1; 8 bases agree with TRBD1. Material for sequencing was PBMCs. CDR3 coding DNA: TGCGCCAGCAGCTTGGATGTTGGGGCAGGGGGCCTGAGGGCCTACGAGCAGTACTTC. Translating gives CASSLDVGAGGLRAYEQYF.